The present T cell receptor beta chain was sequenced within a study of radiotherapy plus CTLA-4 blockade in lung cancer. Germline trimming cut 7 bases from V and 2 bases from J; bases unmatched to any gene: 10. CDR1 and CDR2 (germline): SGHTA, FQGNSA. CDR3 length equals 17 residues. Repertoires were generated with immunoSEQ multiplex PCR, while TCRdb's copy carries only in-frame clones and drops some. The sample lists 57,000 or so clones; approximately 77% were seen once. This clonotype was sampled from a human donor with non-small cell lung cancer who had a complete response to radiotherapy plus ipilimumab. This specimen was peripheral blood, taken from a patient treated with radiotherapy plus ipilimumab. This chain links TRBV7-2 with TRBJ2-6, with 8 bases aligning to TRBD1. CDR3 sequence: CASTMTGENAGANVLTF. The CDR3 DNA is TGTGCCAGCACCATGACAGGGGAAAATGCTGGGGCCAACGTCCTGACTTTC.